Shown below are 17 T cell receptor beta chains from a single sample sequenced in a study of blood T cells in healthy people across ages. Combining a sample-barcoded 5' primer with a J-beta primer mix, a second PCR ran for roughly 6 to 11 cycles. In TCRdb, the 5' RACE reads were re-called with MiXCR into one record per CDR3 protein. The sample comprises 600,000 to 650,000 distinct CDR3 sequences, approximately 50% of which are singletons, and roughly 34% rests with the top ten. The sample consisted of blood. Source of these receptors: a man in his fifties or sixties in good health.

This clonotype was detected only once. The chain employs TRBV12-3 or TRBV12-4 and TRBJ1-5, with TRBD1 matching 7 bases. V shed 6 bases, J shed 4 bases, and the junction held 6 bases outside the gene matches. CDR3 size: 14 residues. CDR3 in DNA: TGTGCCAGCAGAGAGGGGGCGGAGAATCAGCCCCAGCATTTT. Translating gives CASREGAENQPQHF.

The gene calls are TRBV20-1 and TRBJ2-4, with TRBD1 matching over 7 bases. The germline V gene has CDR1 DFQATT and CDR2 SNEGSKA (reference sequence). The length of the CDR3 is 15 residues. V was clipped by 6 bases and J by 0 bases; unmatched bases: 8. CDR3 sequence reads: CSAQRDSVAKNIQYF. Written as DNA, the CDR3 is TGCAGTGCCCAACGGGACAGCGTAGCCAAAAACATTCAGTACTTC.

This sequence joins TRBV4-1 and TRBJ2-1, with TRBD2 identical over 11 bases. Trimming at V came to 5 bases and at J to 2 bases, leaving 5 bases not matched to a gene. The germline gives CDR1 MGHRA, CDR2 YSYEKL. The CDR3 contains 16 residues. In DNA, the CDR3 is TGCGCCAGCAGCTTTAGCGGGGGGGCCGCCTACAATGAGCAGTTCTTC. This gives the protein CASSFSGGAAYNEQFF.

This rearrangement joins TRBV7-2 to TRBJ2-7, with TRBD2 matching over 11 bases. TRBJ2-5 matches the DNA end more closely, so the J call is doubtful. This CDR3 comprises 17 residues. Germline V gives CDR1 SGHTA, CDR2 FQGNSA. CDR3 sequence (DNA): TGTGCCAGCAGCTTAGGACGGCTAGCGGGGGGTCGAGAGACCCAGTACTTC. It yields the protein CASSLGRLAGGRETQYF.

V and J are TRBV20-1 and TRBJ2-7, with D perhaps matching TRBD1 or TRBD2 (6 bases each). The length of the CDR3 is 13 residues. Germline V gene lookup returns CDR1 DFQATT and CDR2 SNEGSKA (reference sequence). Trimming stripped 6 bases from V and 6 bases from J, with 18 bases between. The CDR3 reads CSALVRGVVEQYF. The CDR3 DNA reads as TGCAGTGCCCTCGTAAGGGGGGTCGTCGAGCAGTACTTC.

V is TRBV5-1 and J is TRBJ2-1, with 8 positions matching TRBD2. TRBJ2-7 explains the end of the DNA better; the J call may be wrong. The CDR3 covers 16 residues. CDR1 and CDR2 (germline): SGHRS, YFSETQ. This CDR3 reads CASSPAGDTSYNEQYF. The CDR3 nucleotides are TGCGCCAGCAGTCCAGCGGGGGACACCTCCTACAATGAGCAGTACTTC.

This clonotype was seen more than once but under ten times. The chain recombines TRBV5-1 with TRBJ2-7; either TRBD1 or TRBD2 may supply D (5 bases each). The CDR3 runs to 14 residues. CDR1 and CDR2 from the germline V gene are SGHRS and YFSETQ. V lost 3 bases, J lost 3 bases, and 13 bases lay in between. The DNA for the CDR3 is TGCGCCAGCAGCTCGGGACCTGGGGGCTACGAGCAGTACTTC. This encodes CASSSGPGGYEQYF.

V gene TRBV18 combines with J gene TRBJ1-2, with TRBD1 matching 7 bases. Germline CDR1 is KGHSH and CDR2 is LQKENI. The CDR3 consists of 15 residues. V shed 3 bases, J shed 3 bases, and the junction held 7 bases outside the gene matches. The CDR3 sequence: CASSPTAGGDYGYTF. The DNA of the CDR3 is TGTGCCAGCTCACCGACGGCAGGGGGGGACTATGGCTACACCTTC.

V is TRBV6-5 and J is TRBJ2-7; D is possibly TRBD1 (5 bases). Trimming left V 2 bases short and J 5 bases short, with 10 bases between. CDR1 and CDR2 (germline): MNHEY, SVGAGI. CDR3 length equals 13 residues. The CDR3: CASSYPTENEQYF. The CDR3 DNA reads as TGTGCCAGCAGTTACCCGACAGAGAACGAGCAGTACTTC.

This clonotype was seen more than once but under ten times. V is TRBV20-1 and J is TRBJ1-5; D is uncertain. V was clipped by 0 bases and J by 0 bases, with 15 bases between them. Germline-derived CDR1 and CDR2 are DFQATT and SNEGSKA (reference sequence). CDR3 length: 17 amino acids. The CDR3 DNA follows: TGCAGTGCTAGAGATGAGGCACCGGACTATAGCAATCAGCCCCAGCATTTT. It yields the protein CSARDEAPDYSNQPQHF.

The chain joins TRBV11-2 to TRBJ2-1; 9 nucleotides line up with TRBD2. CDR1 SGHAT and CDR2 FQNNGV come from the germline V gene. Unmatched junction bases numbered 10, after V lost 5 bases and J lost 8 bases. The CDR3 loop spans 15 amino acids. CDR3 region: CASSAGTSSWHEQFF. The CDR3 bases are TGTGCCAGCAGCGCCGGGACTAGCAGCTGGCATGAGCAGTTCTTC.

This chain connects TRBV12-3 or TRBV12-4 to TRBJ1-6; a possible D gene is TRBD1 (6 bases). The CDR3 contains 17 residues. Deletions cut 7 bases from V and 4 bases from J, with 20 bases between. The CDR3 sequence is CASTLGGDQGYNSPLHF. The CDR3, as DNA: TGTGCCAGCACCCTTGGGGGTGACCAGGGGTATAATTCACCCCTCCACTTT.

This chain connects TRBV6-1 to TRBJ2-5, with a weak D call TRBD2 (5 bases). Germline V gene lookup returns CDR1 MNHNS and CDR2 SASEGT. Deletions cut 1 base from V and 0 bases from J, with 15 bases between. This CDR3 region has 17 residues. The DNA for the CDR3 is TGTGCCAGCAGTGAAGGGGAGCGGCGGTTGTACCAAGAGACCCAGTACTTC. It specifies CASSEGERRLYQETQYF.

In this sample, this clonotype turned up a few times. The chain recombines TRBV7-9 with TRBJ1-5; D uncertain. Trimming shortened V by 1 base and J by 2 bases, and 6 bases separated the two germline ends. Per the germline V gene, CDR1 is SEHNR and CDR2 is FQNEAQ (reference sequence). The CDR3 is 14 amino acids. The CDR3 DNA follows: TGTGCCAGCAGCTTAGGTTCGGGCAATCAGCCCCAGCATTTT. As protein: CASSLGSGNQPQHF.

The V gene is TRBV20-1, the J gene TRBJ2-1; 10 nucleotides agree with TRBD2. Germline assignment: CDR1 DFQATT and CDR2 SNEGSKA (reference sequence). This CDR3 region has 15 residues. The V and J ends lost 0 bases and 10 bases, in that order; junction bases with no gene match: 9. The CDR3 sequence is CSARDQRGGSYEQFF. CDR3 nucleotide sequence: TGCAGTGCTAGAGATCAGCGGGGGGGTTCCTACGAGCAGTTCTTC.

CDR3 in amino acids: CASKGGTAALAKNIQYF. The CDR3 bases are TGCGCCAGCAAGGGGGGGACCGCCGCCTTAGCCAAAAACATTCAGTACTTC. This chain links TRBV10-2 with TRBJ2-4, with a tentative D call TRBD2 (7 bases). Germline CDR1 is WSHSY and CDR2 is SAAADI. The CDR3 sequence is 17 residues long. The ends were cut back, 7 bases at V and 0 bases at J, with 19 bases in the middle.

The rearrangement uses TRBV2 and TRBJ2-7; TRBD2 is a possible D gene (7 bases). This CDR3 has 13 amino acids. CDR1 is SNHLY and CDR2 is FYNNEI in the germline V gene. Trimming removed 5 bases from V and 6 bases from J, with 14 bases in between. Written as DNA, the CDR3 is TGTGCCAGCAGTAAAAGGGAGGGGGGCGAGCAGTACTTC. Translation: CASSKREGGEQYF.